These 26 T cell receptor beta chains were sequenced from one sample in a study of cytotoxic CD8 clonotypes in ibrutinib-treated CLL. Method: immunoSEQ multiplex PCR; TCRdb's copy keeps in-frame clones and lacks some. The table includes some 150,000 clones, more than 75% detected once. This specimen consisted of PBMCs, obtained after 36 months of ibrutinib treatment. The receptor set was obtained from a human donor with chronic lymphocytic leukemia.

The chain is built from TRBV30 and TRBJ1-3; no firm D call. Germline CDR1 GTSNPN, CDR2 SVGIG (reference sequence). V gave up 7 bases and J gave up 5 bases, with 15 bases separating them. The CDR3 runs to 13 residues. The CDR3 coding sequence is TGTGCCTACGACCCACAGAGTCGAAACACCATATATTTT. This sequence encodes CAYDPQSRNTIYF.

The gene calls are TRBV7-9 and TRBJ1-1; D is ambiguous. Trimming stripped 2 bases from V and 13 bases from J, with 17 bases between. This CDR3 region has 13 residues. Germline V gene data show CDR1 as SEHNR and CDR2 as FQNEAQ (reference sequence). CDR3 in DNA: TGTGCCAGCAGCTTAATGGACCCTGGGTCTGATTTCTTT. Encoded protein: CASSLMDPGSDFF.

This clone was observed once. The chain joins TRBV6-5 to TRBJ2-5, with D tentatively TRBD1 (5 bases). V gave up 4 bases and J gave up 5 bases, with 20 bases separating them. Germline V gene data show CDR1 as MNHEY and CDR2 as SVGAGI. The length of the CDR3 is 16 residues. As DNA, the CDR3 is TGTGCCAGCAGTTGCTCGAGCAGGGTAAGACGGGAGACCCAGTACTTC. It specifies CASSCSSRVRRETQYF.

J is TRBJ2-7 and V is TRBV6-5; 12 bases line up with TRBD1. The CDR3 sequence is 15 residues long. Germline V gene lookup returns CDR1 MNHEY and CDR2 SVGAGI. V shed 4 bases, J shed 3 bases, and the junction held 4 bases outside the gene matches. The CDR3 DNA sequence: TGTGCCAGCAGTTGGGGACAGGGGGCCAACTACGAGCAGTACTTC. It specifies CASSWGQGANYEQYF.

The J gene is TRBJ1-1, the V gene TRBV29-1; tentatively, D is TRBD1 (5 bases). The V gene's germline CDR1 is SQVTM and CDR2 ANQGSEA. The length of the CDR3 is 12 residues. This chain's CDR3 is CSATGMNTEAFF. The CDR3 DNA sequence: TGCAGTGCCACAGGCATGAACACTGAAGCTTTCTTT.

The J gene is TRBJ2-7, the V gene TRBV19, with TRBD2 identical over 12 bases. Germline CDR1 is LNHDA and CDR2 is SQIVND (reference sequence). The CDR3 spans 15 residues. V lost 4 bases to trimming and J lost 6 bases; unmatched junction nucleotides: 7. DNA of the CDR3: TGTGCCAGTAGTACCAATGGACTAGCGGGAAGCGAGCAGTACTTC. Protein product: CASSTNGLAGSEQYF.

The genes are TRBV7-2 and TRBJ1-3, with D perhaps matching TRBD1 (5 bases). V lost 5 bases and J 5 bases, leaving 13 bases between the germline ends. The CDR3 consists of 14 residues. Looked up from germline, CDR1 is SGHTA and CDR2 is FQGNSA. The chain's CDR3 is CASSPGGVRNTIYF. CDR3 nucleotides: TGTGCCAGCAGCCCTGGGGGGGTTCGAAACACCATATATTTT. The variable domain in full, with the rest retrieved from reference TRBV7-2 and TRBJ1-3, is GAGVSQSPSNKVTEKGKDVELRCDPISGHTALYWYRQSLGQGLEFLIYFQGNSAPDKSGLPSDRFSAERTGGSVSTLTIQRTQQEDSAVYLCASSPGGVRNTIYFGEGSWLTVV.

This clone was seen a single time. This rearrangement joins TRBV2 to TRBJ1-2; D not resolved. This CDR3 spans 16 amino acids. Germline lookup yields CDR1 SNHLY and CDR2 FYNNEI. Trimming took off 4 bases at V and 2 bases at J, with 17 bases between the two ends. The CDR3 DNA follows: TGTGCCAGCAGTGGCAGTTCGGGAATACTAAACTATGGCTACACCTTC. This encodes CASSGSSGILNYGYTF.

The rearrangement uses TRBV6-5 and TRBJ1-2; D perhaps matches TRBD1 (6 bases). Trimming removed 3 bases at V and 8 bases at J, with 19 bases between. Per germline, CDR1 MNHEY and CDR2 SVGAGI. The CDR3 consists of 15 residues. CDR3 in DNA: TGTGCCAGCAGTTATTGGGACAAGAGTTTGGGAGGCTACACCTTC. It translates to CASSYWDKSLGGYTF.

The chain uses TRBV5-8 and TRBJ2-3, with D perhaps TRBD2 (5 bases). Trimming took off 0 bases at V and 1 base at J, with 6 bases between the two ends. The CDR3 loop spans 14 amino acids. The V gene's germline CDR1 is SGHTS and CDR2 YDEGEE. The CDR3 sequence: CASSLGRGTDTQYF. CDR3 nucleotides: TGTGCCAGCAGCTTGGGGCGGGGCACAGATACGCAGTATTTT.

The chain links TRBV6-5 to TRBJ1-4; no firm D call. The V gene's germline CDR1 is MNHEY and CDR2 SVGAGI. The V gene lost 2 bases and the J gene lost 0 bases, with 10 bases spanning the gap. The CDR3 is 16 residues long. The CDR3 coding sequence is TGTGCCAGCAGTTACAAAAGATGGGCAACTAATGAAAAACTGTTTTTT. Its protein product is CASSYKRWATNEKLFF.

This clone occurred a few times. V gene TRBV10-1 combines with J gene TRBJ2-7; D is uncertain. Germline values: CDR1 WNHNN, CDR2 SYGVQD (reference sequence). V was clipped by 3 bases and J by 0 bases, with 6 bases between them. The CDR3 runs to 13 residues. The CDR3 DNA reads as TGCGCCAGCAGTGATGGTAACTCCTACGAGCAGTACTTC. This encodes CASSDGNSYEQYF.

This clone was observed a few times. The V call is TRBV13, the J call TRBJ2-7, with 9 positions matching TRBD2. This CDR3 is built from 15 residues. CDR1 is PRHDT, CDR2 FYEKMQ, per germline (reference sequence). V was pared by 5 bases and J by 0 bases, with 5 bases of the junction left unmatched. CDR3 amino acids: CASSQTSGDSYEQYF. The CDR3 DNA sequence: TGTGCCAGCAGCCAGACTAGCGGTGACTCCTACGAGCAGTACTTC.

The chain recombines TRBV18 with TRBJ1-3, with a weak D call TRBD1 (5 bases). This CDR3 is 14 amino acids long. From germline, CDR1 is KGHSH and CDR2 LQKENI. With 3 bases removed from V and 4 bases from J, the gap between germline ends came to 10 bases. The CDR3 is CASSPDSLGNTIYF. The CDR3 coding sequence is TGTGCCAGCTCACCCGACAGCCTGGGAAACACCATATATTTT.

The genes are TRBV7-9 and TRBJ2-5; 7 bases align to TRBD2. The junction had 13 bases not matched to a gene; V was cut back by 5 bases and J by 1 base. This CDR3 has 17 residues. Per the germline V gene, CDR1 is SEHNR and CDR2 is FQNEAQ (reference sequence). Here the CDR3 reads CASSPRWREGIQETQYF. CDR3 coding DNA: TGTGCCAGCAGCCCCCGCTGGAGGGAGGGAATCCAAGAGACCCAGTACTTC.

The chain joins TRBV5-1 to TRBJ2-5; TRBD2 aligns across 7 bases. Per the germline V gene, CDR1 is SGHRS and CDR2 is YFSETQ. The trim removed 0 bases at V and 5 bases at J, leaving 7 bases unmatched. The CDR3 is 15 residues long. This CDR3 is CASSLVSGRLETQYF. The CDR3 nucleotides are TGCGCCAGCAGCTTGGTTTCCGGGAGGTTGGAGACCCAGTACTTC.

The rearrangement joins TRBV7-2 to TRBJ2-5; the match to TRBD1 covers 8 bases. Germline V gene data show CDR1 as SGHTA and CDR2 as FQGNSA. The CDR3 is 15 amino acids. J gave up 5 bases and V 5 bases, and 10 bases lay outside the gene matches. The CDR3 nucleotides read TGTGCCAGCAGCCCCAGGACAGGGAACGGGGAGACCCAGTACTTC. It specifies CASSPRTGNGETQYF.

The chain employs TRBV10-1 and TRBJ2-7; 9 bases are shared with TRBD1. CDR3 length equals 15 residues. Germline lookup yields CDR1 WNHNN and CDR2 SYGVQD (reference sequence). The V gene end was trimmed by 3 bases and the J gene end by 8 bases; junction bases not matched to a gene: 11. The CDR3 region is CASSDAGTGKSQQYF. DNA of the CDR3: TGCGCCAGCAGTGACGCCGGGACAGGGAAATCACAGCAGTACTTC.

The chain uses TRBV27 and TRBJ2-2; D perhaps matches TRBD2 (5 bases). The V end lost 3 bases, the J end lost 7 bases, and 9 bases lay between the germline ends. This CDR3 has 13 residues. Per germline, CDR1 MNHEY and CDR2 SMNVEV (reference sequence). The CDR3 region has the DNA TGTGCCAGCAGTTTCGGGGTCATCGGGGAGCTGTTTTTT. Translating it yields CASSFGVIGELFF.

The V and J genes are TRBV5-8 and TRBJ1-1; D might be TRBD1 (5 bases). Germline CDR1 is SGHTS and CDR2 is YDEGEE. This CDR3 comprises 14 residues. The ends were cut back, 2 bases at V and 4 bases at J, with 12 bases in the middle. In DNA form, the CDR3 reads TGTGCCAGCAGCTTAACCAGCAGGGTCACTGAAGCTTTCTTT. It translates to CASSLTSRVTEAFF.

V and J are TRBV10-3 and TRBJ1-4; no reliable D call. The CDR3 has 17 residues. Trimming took 3 bases from V and 0 from J, leaving 14 bases between them. Per germline, CDR1 ENHRY and CDR2 SYGVKD. CDR3 DNA sequence: TGTGCCATCAGTGACCCGGGAGGGTTTGCAACTAATGAAAAACTGTTTTTT. This codes for CAISDPGGFATNEKLFF.

The chain couples TRBV28 to TRBJ1-5; 8 bases line up with TRBD1. Trimming took 6 bases from V and 6 from J; bases not matched to a gene: 13. This CDR3 comprises 16 residues. The germline CDR1 and CDR2 sequences are MDHEN and SYDVKM. CDR3 nucleotide sequence: TGTGCCAGCAGCCCAGGGGGCAGCGGTAATTTTCAGCCCCAGCATTTT. It codes for CASSPGGSGNFQPQHF.

CDR3 nucleotide sequence: TGTGCCATCAGTGATGAAGCGGGGGGGCCCGCTTACTACGAGCAGTACTTC. As protein: CAISDEAGGPAYYEQYF. This chain joins TRBV10-3 and TRBJ2-7; 10 bases map to TRBD2. The CDR3 is made up of 17 amino acids. V dropped 3 bases and J dropped 3; count of bases not matched to a gene: 11. Germline V CDR1 and CDR2: ENHRY, SYGVKD.

The CDR3 region is CASSLGGDSTDTQYF. The CDR3 bases are TGTGCCAGCAGCTTAGGCGGGGACAGCACAGATACGCAGTATTTT. This sequence joins TRBV7-7 and TRBJ2-3, with D maybe TRBD2 (6 bases). Germline CDR1 is SSHAT and CDR2 is FNYEAQ (reference sequence). The germline V and J ends were trimmed by 1 base and 0 bases, with 8 bases remaining between them. The length of the CDR3 is 15 residues.

The chain employs TRBV2 and TRBJ1-2, with no clear D. Germline values: CDR1 SNHLY, CDR2 FYNNEI. Trimming shortened V by 2 bases and J by 0 bases, and 7 bases separated the two germline ends. This CDR3 has 14 residues. CDR3 in amino acids: CASSEILPNYGYTF. CDR3 bases: TGTGCCAGCAGTGAAATACTGCCTAACTATGGCTACACCTTC. Variable domain in full (rest from reference TRBV2 and TRBJ1-2): EPEVTQTPSHQVTQMGQEVILRCVPISNHLYFYWYRQILGQKVEFLVSFYNNEISEKSEIFDDQFSVERPDGSNFTLKIRSTKLEDSAMYFCASSEILPNYGYTFGSGTRLTVV.

The chain is built from TRBV5-1 and TRBJ2-7; TRBD1 matches at 9 bases. Trimming removed 0 bases from V and 5 bases from J; junction bases left unmatched: 6. Germline V lookup: CDR1 SGHRS, CDR2 YFSETQ. The CDR3 loop spans 15 amino acids. The chain's CDR3 is CASSLAGQGRDEQYF. DNA for the CDR3: TGCGCCAGCAGCTTGGCCGGACAGGGGAGGGACGAGCAGTACTTC.